This is a list of T cell receptor beta chains from one sample in a study of spatial heterogeneity in lung cancer. TCRdb independently ran MiXCR on the 5' RACE reads; one entry per CDR3 protein. The sample shows about 95,000 distinct CDR3 sequences, approximately 8.2% of them seen only once. The material sequenced was PBMCs, taken at surgery. Receptors were obtained from a male donor with early-stage non-small cell lung cancer. Each CDR3 is given with its conserved first and last residue. A D gene is named only where the DNA matches it firmly. A row's size may be missing; if present it is once, few, many or a size class.

CDR3	DNA	J	size	V	D
CSAQARDRGLYTEAFF	TGCAGTGCTCAGGCCCGGGACAGGGGGCTCTACACTGAAGCTTTCTTT	TRBJ1-1	NA	TRBV20-1	TRBD1
CASRSPPAAANYGYTF	TGTGCCAGCAGATCCCCGCCCGCAGCAGCTAACTATGGCTACACCTTC	TRBJ1-2	many	TRBV6-5	NA
CASSDLAGEGEQFF	TGTGCCAGCAGTGATCTAGCGGGAGAGGGTGAGCAGTTCTTC	TRBJ2-1	few	TRBV2	TRBD2
CASSGTLAGASYEQYF	TGTGCCAGCAGTGGCACGCTAGCGGGAGCCTCCTACGAGCAGTACTTC	TRBJ2-7	NA	TRBV12-3/TRBV12-4	TRBD2
CASRVTGTNNEQFF	TGTGCCAGCAGGGTTACCGGGACCAACAATGAGCAGTTCTTC	TRBJ2-1	many	TRBV4-2	NA
CANSYGRYQYF	TGTGCCAACAGTTACGGGCGCTATCAGTACTTC	TRBJ2-5	NA	TRBV6-2/TRBV6-3	NA
CAWRVAGPYEQYF	TGTGCCTGGAGGGTAGCGGGACCCTACGAGCAGTACTTC	TRBJ2-7	NA	TRBV30	TRBD2
CSALPSDRVPSHEQYF	TGCAGTGCCCTTCCTAGCGATCGGGTCCCCTCCCACGAGCAGTACTTC	TRBJ2-7	few	TRBV20-1	NA
CASKPPGRKAQHF	TGTGCCAGCAAACCCCCGGGACGAAAGGCCCAGCATTTT	TRBJ1-5	many	TRBV28	NA
CASSETSSTEQYF	TGTGCCAGCAGCGAGACTAGCTCTACCGAGCAGTACTTC	TRBJ2-7	many	TRBV7-2	TRBD2
CASSYSRSGTGGFYEQYF	TGTGCCAGCAGTTACTCTAGATCTGGGACAGGGGGATTTTACGAGCAGTACTTC	TRBJ2-7	NA	TRBV6-5	TRBD1
CATSDRYRADTQYF	TGTGCCACCAGTGACCGATACAGGGCAGATACGCAGTATTTT	TRBJ2-3	few	TRBV24-1	NA
CASSRQGKTETQYF	TGCGCCAGCAGCAGACAGGGAAAGACAGAGACCCAGTACTTC	TRBJ2-5	NA	TRBV5-1	TRBD1
CASSSGLANSPLHF	TGTGCCAGCAGCTCGGGTCTAGCTAATTCACCCCTCCACTTT	TRBJ1-6	few	TRBV7-2	NA
CASSFRRDGETQYF	TGTGCCAGCAGCTTCAGGCGGGACGGGGAGACCCAGTACTTC	TRBJ2-5	NA	TRBV5-5	NA
CASRAGAGTDTQYF	TGTGCCAGCAGGGCGGGGGCCGGCACAGATACGCAGTATTTT	TRBJ2-3	few	TRBV6-2/TRBV6-3	NA
CASRPTTGAGTGELFF	TGTGCCAGCAGACCAACGACAGGGGCGGGCACCGGGGAGCTGTTTTTT	TRBJ2-2	few	TRBV7-6	TRBD1
CASGPGTLSSYEQYF	TGCGCCAGCGGTCCCGGGACATTGAGCTCCTACGAGCAGTACTTC	TRBJ2-7	few	TRBV5-1	NA
CSAGRPNSYEQYF	TGCAGTGCTGGGAGGCCTAACTCCTACGAGCAGTACTTC	TRBJ2-7	NA	TRBV20-1	NA
CSAIQGATNEKLFF	TGCAGTGCTATCCAGGGGGCGACTAATGAAAAACTGTTTTTT	TRBJ1-4	NA	TRBV20-1	TRBD1
CAISVTSGPQETQYF	TGTGCCATCAGTGTAACTAGCGGACCACAAGAGACCCAGTACTTC	TRBJ2-5	many	TRBV10-3	TRBD2
CASSQGTEQYF	TGTGCCAGCAGCCAAGGTACCGAGCAGTACTTC	TRBJ2-7	many	TRBV3-1	NA
CASSEAWKGNTEAFF	TGTGCCAGCAGTGAAGCGTGGAAGGGTAACACTGAAGCTTTCTTT	TRBJ1-1	NA	TRBV6-1	NA
CSATTGDYGYTF	TGCAGTGCTACGACAGGGGACTATGGCTACACCTTC	TRBJ1-2	few	TRBV20-1	TRBD1
CASSASRVEQFF	TGTGCCAGCAGTGCCTCCCGGGTTGAGCAGTTCTTC	TRBJ2-1	few	TRBV6-2/TRBV6-3	NA
CASSVEGWATEAFF	TGTGCCAGCAGCGTAGAAGGTTGGGCCACTGAAGCTTTCTTT	TRBJ1-1	NA	TRBV9	NA
CASSQDGKPQHF	TGTGCCAGCAGCCAAGATGGAAAGCCCCAGCATTTT	TRBJ1-5	NA	TRBV3-1	NA
CSASPPGEQYF	TGCAGTGCTAGCCCCCCGGGCGAGCAGTACTTC	TRBJ2-7	many	TRBV20-1	NA
CASSLAQQYEQYF	TGCGCCAGCAGCTTGGCCCAGCAGTACGAGCAGTACTTC	TRBJ2-7	many	TRBV5-1	NA
CSARAGGTGELFF	TGCAGTGCTAGAGCTGGCGGGACCGGGGAGCTGTTTTTT	TRBJ2-2	NA	TRBV20-1	NA
CASSYVAGSGANVLTF	TGTGCCAGCAGTTATGTAGCGGGGTCTGGGGCCAACGTCCTGACTTTC	TRBJ2-6	few	TRBV6-2/TRBV6-3	TRBD2
CASSSSSTRDIQYF	TGCGCCAGCAGCTCCTCGTCTACCCGGGACATTCAGTACTTC	TRBJ2-4	NA	TRBV5-1	NA
CSVGQGVGTHQPQHF	TGCAGCGTTGGACAGGGGGTAGGGACCCATCAGCCCCAGCATTTT	TRBJ1-5	many	TRBV29-1	TRBD1
CASSLWRGEGETQYF	TGTGCCAGCAGCTTATGGCGGGGGGAGGGAGAGACCCAGTACTTC	TRBJ2-5	few	TRBV7-2	TRBD2
CASSLEGPYNSPLHF	TGCGCCAGCAGCTTGGAAGGGCCGTATAATTCACCCCTCCACTTT	TRBJ1-6	NA	TRBV5-1	NA
CASSWDRGPYGYTF	TGTGCCAGCAGCTGGGACAGGGGGCCTTATGGCTACACCTTC	TRBJ1-2	many	TRBV11-2	TRBD1
CASSLASDAYEQYF	TGTGCCAGCAGTTTGGCTAGCGACGCCTACGAGCAGTACTTC	TRBJ2-7	NA	TRBV12-3/TRBV12-4	NA
CASCLLPGNTEAFF	TGTGCCAGCTGTCTCTTACCGGGAAACACTGAAGCTTTCTTT	TRBJ1-1	many	TRBV12-3/TRBV12-4	NA
CASSPGPSKEQYF	TGTGCCAGCTCACCAGGACCCTCGAAGGAGCAGTACTTC	TRBJ2-7	few	TRBV18	NA
CASSGAAGSHNEQFF	TGTGCCAGCAGTGGGGCGGCGGGGTCCCACAATGAGCAGTTCTTC	TRBJ2-1	NA	TRBV6-2/TRBV6-3	NA
CASSSWDRQETQYF	TGTGCCAGCAGTTCCTGGGACAGGCAAGAGACCCAGTACTTC	TRBJ2-5	NA	TRBV12-3/TRBV12-4	TRBD1
CASSPKSGYENTIYF	TGTGCCAGCAGCCCCAAATCGGGTTATGAAAACACCATATATTTT	TRBJ1-3	NA	TRBV9	NA
CASSPPTGVTDTQYF	TGTGCCAGCTCACCCCCTACAGGCGTCACAGATACGCAGTATTTT	TRBJ2-3	few	TRBV18	NA
CSAREDRVKEKLFF	TGCAGCGCCAGGGAGGACAGGGTGAAAGAAAAACTGTTTTTT	TRBJ1-4	many	TRBV29-1	TRBD1